This TCR beta chain was identified during a study of cytomegalovirus exposure and HLA in healthy donors. General observations from the study: Across donors, presence/absence analyses took sequencing depth to be roughly uniform. CMV serostatus stood as the only immune exposure information on hand. Later analysis identified a missense DCLRE1C variant that was linked to TCR beta V- and J-gene trimming. Later examination showed HLA-associated TCR beta chains had greater clonal expansion than equally common others.

Germline CDR1 reads SNHLY; CDR2 reads FYNNEI. Unmatched junction bases numbered 5, after V lost 7 bases and J lost 5 bases. The CDR3 has 13 amino acids. Comment on this clone: What it recognizes is unknown.

Primers: 60 Vbeta forward and 13 Jbeta reverse. Sequencing used immunoSEQ multiplex PCR; TCRdb keeps in-frame clones, though not all of them. The sample has over 80,000 clones; over 75% are singletons. The specimen was PBMCs. This chain connects TRBV2 to TRBJ1-2; the match to TRBD1 covers 9 bases. This sequence originates from a man aged 35 to 55 in good health and CMV-seropositive. CDR3 loop: CASTKTGGYGYTF. In DNA form, the CDR3 reads TGTGCCAGCACCAAGACAGGGGGGTATGGCTACACCTTC.